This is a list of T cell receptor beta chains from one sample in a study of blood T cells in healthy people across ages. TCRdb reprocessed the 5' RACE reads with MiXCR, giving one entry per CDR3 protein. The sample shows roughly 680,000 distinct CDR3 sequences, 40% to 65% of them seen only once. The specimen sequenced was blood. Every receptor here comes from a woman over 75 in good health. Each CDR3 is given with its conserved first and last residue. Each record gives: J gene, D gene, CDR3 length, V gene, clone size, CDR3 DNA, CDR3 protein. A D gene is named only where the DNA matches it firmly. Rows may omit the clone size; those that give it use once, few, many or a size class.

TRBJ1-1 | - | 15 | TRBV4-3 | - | TGCGCCAGCAGCCAAGATCGCCTGAGAGCAGCCGAAGCTTTCTTT | CASSQDRLRAAEAFF
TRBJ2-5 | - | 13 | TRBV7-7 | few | TGTGCCAGCAGCCCCGAGCGCCACGATGAGCAGTACTTC | CASSPERHDEQYF
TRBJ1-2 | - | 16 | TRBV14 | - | TGTGCCAGCAGCCGGGGGGCCCCGGGCGCGGACTATGGCTACACCTTC | CASSRGAPGADYGYTF
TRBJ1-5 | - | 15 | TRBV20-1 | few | TGCAGTGCTAGAGCGGGCGGGAATAGCAATCAGCCCCAGCATTTT | CSARAGGNSNQPQHF
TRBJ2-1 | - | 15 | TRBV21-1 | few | TGTGCCAGTAGCCGGGACAGCAGCTCCTACAATGGGCAGTTCTTC | CASSRDSSSYNGQFF
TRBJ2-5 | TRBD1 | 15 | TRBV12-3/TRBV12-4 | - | TGTGCCAGCAGCCCGACAGGGGTTATAAGAGGAACCCAGTACTTC | CASSPTGVIRGTQYF
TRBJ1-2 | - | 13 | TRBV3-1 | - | TGTGCCAGCAGCTACCGGGACCCAGGAGGCTACACCTTC | CASSYRDPGGYTF
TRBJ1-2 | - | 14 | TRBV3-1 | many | TGTGCCAGCAGCCAAGACAGGGGCATATACGGCTACACCTTC | CASSQDRGIYGYTF
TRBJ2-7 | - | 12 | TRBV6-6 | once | TGTGCCATCAGCCGTGAGACATACGAGCAGTACTTC | CAISRETYEQYF
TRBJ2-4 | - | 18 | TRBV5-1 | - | TGCGCCAGCAGCTTGGGCTCAGTCTTGGGCCTAGCCAAAAACATTCAGTACTTC | CASSLGSVLGLAKNIQYF
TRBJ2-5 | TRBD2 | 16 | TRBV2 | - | TGTGCCAGCAGTACGCCGACTAGCGCGAAACAAGAGACCCAGTACTTC | CASSTPTSAKQETQYF
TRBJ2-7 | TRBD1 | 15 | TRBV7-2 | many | TGTGCCAGCAGCTACGGACAGGGAATCTCCTACGAGCAGTACTTC | CASSYGQGISYEQYF
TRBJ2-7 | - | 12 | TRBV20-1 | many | TGCAGTGCTAGAGATTTGGGCGGGAAGCAGTACTTC | CSARDLGGKQYF
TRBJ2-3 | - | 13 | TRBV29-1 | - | TGCAGCGTGGGAGGTTCTTACACAGATACGCAGTATTTT | CSVGGSYTDTQYF
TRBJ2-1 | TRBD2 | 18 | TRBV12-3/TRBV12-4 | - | TGTGCCAGCAGTACTAGCGGGGGGATTGGAGTCTCCTACAATGAGCAGTTCTTC | CASSTSGGIGVSYNEQFF
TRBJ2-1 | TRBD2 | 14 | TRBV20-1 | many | TGCAGTACCCGGTGGGCGGGAGTGTACAATGAGCAGTTCTTC | CSTRWAGVYNEQFF